The rows below give T cell receptor beta chains drawn from one sample of a study of cytomegalovirus exposure and HLA in healthy donors. Method: immunoSEQ multiplex PCR; TCRdb's copy keeps in-frame clones and lacks some. The sample carries roughly 190,000 clones, roughly four fifths recorded once. Sequenced sample: PBMCs. These receptors were taken from a woman under 40 in good health and CMV-seropositive. Both conserved end residues are part of each CDR3. The order of the fields is CDR3 DNA, CDR3 protein, D gene, V gene, clone size, J gene. The D gene is left open where the match is weak. Clone size appears in some rows only: once, few, many, or a class for an expanded clone.

TGTGCCAGCAGCCCGATGATTCCGGGACTCCTCACCGGGGAGCTGTTTTTT,CASSPMIPGLLTGELFF,NA,TRBV27,NA,TRBJ2-2
TGTGCCAGCAGCTTAGGACGGGTAAGGGGACAGCCCCAGCATTTT,CASSLGRVRGQPQHF,NA,TRBV13,NA,TRBJ1-5
TGTGCCAGCTCCGGAATCGGACCCGGGACAGGTGGAGAGACCCAGTACTTC,CASSGIGPGTGGETQYF,TRBD1,TRBV18,NA,TRBJ2-5
TGTGCCAGCAGTGGACGAGGGAACTATTCACCCCTCCACTTT,CASSGRGNYSPLHF,NA,TRBV6-4,NA,TRBJ1-6
TGTGCCAGCAGTGAACTGGGCCTTGGGAACACTGAAGCTTTCTTT,CASSELGLGNTEAFF,NA,TRBV2,once,TRBJ1-1
TGCGCCAGCCGCCCGCCGGGGACTAACACCGGGGAGCTGTTTTTT,CASRPPGTNTGELFF,NA,TRBV4-1,NA,TRBJ2-2
TGTGCCAGCAGTGTCCAGGGGAATCAGCCCCAGCATTTT,CASSVQGNQPQHF,NA,TRBV6-5,few,TRBJ1-5
TGTGCCAGCAGTGGAGGACAGGGGGCCCTTTCGGGTGATACGCAGTATTTT,CASSGGQGALSGDTQYF,TRBD1,TRBV6-1,few,TRBJ2-3
TGTGCCAGCAGTGGGAAGGACAGTGGCAGCAATCAGCCCCAGCATTTT,CASSGKDSGSNQPQHF,NA,TRBV6-6,NA,TRBJ1-5
TGTGCCAGCAGCCCACAGACAGGAGACTCCTACGAGCAGTACTTC,CASSPQTGDSYEQYF,NA,TRBV7-8,once,TRBJ2-7
TGTGCCAGCAGCTTGGGGGGGGGTAGAACTGAAGCTTTCTTT,CASSLGGGRTEAFF,NA,TRBV5-4,few,TRBJ1-1
TGCGCCAGCAGCTTGGCACTAGCGGACTCCACAGATACGCAGTATTTT,CASSLALADSTDTQYF,TRBD2,TRBV5-1,once,TRBJ2-3
TGTGCCAGCAGCTTGGGTGGGCCTGGGCGTCTTGGCTACACCTTC,CASSLGGPGRLGYTF,NA,TRBV5-4,NA,TRBJ1-2
TGTGCCAGCCGCACACAGGGACGTTCACCCCTCCACTTT,CASRTQGRSPLHF,NA,TRBV6-6,NA,TRBJ1-6
TGTGCCAGCAGCGTATCTAGCGCCTACGAGCAGTACTTC,CASSVSSAYEQYF,NA,TRBV9,NA,TRBJ2-7
TGCGCCAGCAGCAATCTTCGGGGGACGCAGAGCGAGCAGTACTTC,CASSNLRGTQSEQYF,NA,TRBV5-1,NA,TRBJ2-7
TGTGCCAGCAGCTTAGGGGCGGGAGCGAACTACGAGCAGTACTTC,CASSLGAGANYEQYF,TRBD2,TRBV11-3,NA,TRBJ2-7
TGCGCCAGCACCTATAATCAACTCTCATCGAACACTGAAGCTTTCTTT,CASTYNQLSSNTEAFF,NA,TRBV5-1,once,TRBJ1-1
TGTGCCAGCAGCTCCGGGGCGGGGGCCCAGCCCCAGCATTTT,CASSSGAGAQPQHF,NA,TRBV5-6,NA,TRBJ1-5
TGTGCCTGGAGATTGGGACAGAGGAACACTGAAGCTTTCTTT,CAWRLGQRNTEAFF,TRBD1,TRBV30,NA,TRBJ1-1
TGTGCCAGCAGCCCCACAGGACACGAGCAGTACTTC,CASSPTGHEQYF,NA,TRBV5-4,NA,TRBJ2-7
TGTGCCAGCAGCTTATTTTCAGGGACCGGGGGACTGTTTTTT,CASSLFSGTGGLFF,NA,TRBV7-2,NA,TRBJ1-4
TGCGCCAGCAGCCCGGGGGGGGTAGGACCGCACTATGGCTACACCTTC,CASSPGGVGPHYGYTF,NA,TRBV5-1,NA,TRBJ1-2
TGCGCCAGCAGCTTGGTTCCAGGGATGAACACTGAAGCTTTCTTT,CASSLVPGMNTEAFF,NA,TRBV5-1,NA,TRBJ1-1
TGTGCCAGTAGGACGGGACAGGGTCGTCAAGAGACCCAGTACTTC,CASRTGQGRQETQYF,TRBD1,TRBV19,NA,TRBJ2-5
TGTGCCAGCAGCTTAGGGACTAGCGGGAGCACAGGAGAGCAGTACTTC,CASSLGTSGSTGEQYF,TRBD2,TRBV7-2,NA,TRBJ2-7
TGTGCCAGCTCAAAAGGGGTAGGGGACGAGCAGTACTTC,CASSKGVGDEQYF,NA,TRBV18,NA,TRBJ2-7
TGTGCCTGGGGGACTAGCGGGACGTACAATGAGCAGTTCTTC,CAWGTSGTYNEQFF,TRBD2,TRBV30,NA,TRBJ2-1
TGTGCCAGTAGGGAACAGGGACCGTCCTCTGGGGCCAACGTCCTGACTTTC,CASREQGPSSGANVLTF,NA,TRBV19,NA,TRBJ2-6
TGTGCCAGCAGCTTCCGTTTTAGGGGGACTGAAGCTTTCTTT,CASSFRFRGTEAFF,NA,TRBV7-2,NA,TRBJ1-1
TGTGCCAGCAGTTATCTGGCCACGAACACCGGGGAGCTGTTTTTT,CASSYLATNTGELFF,NA,TRBV6-5,NA,TRBJ2-2